A selection of T cell receptor beta chains follows, all from one sample in a study of OX40 agonist ivuxolimab in advanced cancers. Sequencing used immunoSEQ multiplex PCR; TCRdb keeps in-frame clones, though not all of them. The sample lists about 83,000 clones, approximately 88% occurring once. The specimen was CD4+ or CD8+ T cells sorted from blood, collected in a trial of the OX40 agonist ivuxolimab. The receptor source for this set is an adult with an advanced solid tumor such as melanoma, head and neck, liver or kidney cancer. Both conserved end residues are part of each CDR3. D genes are given only for firm matches. The size entry is marked missing in some rows and otherwise reads once, few, many or a size class.

>TRBV2|.|TRBJ2-2|11|few
CASRALGELFF
TGTGCCAGCAGGGCACTCGGGGAGCTGTTTTTT
>TRBV2|.|TRBJ2-2|12|.
CASLKDTGELFF
TGTGCCAGCCTGAAGGACACCGGGGAGCTGTTTTTT
>TRBV5-4|.|TRBJ1-1|16|.
CASSRGGETWNTEAFF
TGTGCCAGCAGTCGCGGAGGGGAGACGTGGAACACTGAAGCTTTCTTT
>TRBV5-8|.|TRBJ2-2|16|.
CASSLDRVWGTGELFF
TGTGCCAGCAGCTTGGATAGGGTTTGGGGCACCGGGGAGCTGTTTTTT
>TRBV27|.|TRBJ2-7|14|few
CASSRTGSSYEQYF
TGTGCCAGCAGCAGGACCGGCAGCTCCTACGAGCAGTACTTC
>TRBV18|.|TRBJ2-7|18|.
CASSPAGTYYPFSYEQYF
TGTGCCAGCTCACCGGCCGGGACCTATTACCCTTTCTCCTACGAGCAGTACTTC
>TRBV30|.|TRBJ2-6|13|many
CAWNKDRANVLTF
TGTGCCTGGAACAAGGATAGGGCCAACGTCCTGACTTTC
>TRBV6-5|.|TRBJ1-1|13|many
CASSYQVNTEAFF
TGTGCCAGCAGTTACCAGGTGAACACTGAAGCTTTCTTT
>TRBV7-9|.|TRBJ2-5|14|.
CASSPGTVAGGQYF
TGTGCCAGCAGCCCAGGGACGGTGGCTGGGGGGCAGTACTTC
>TRBV19|TRBD1|TRBJ1-2|14|.
CASSKGDRFYGYTF
TGTGCCAGTAGTAAAGGGGACAGGTTCTATGGCTACACCTTC
>TRBV10-1|.|TRBJ2-5|13|.
CASSSGVKETQYF
TGCGCCAGCAGCTCAGGGGTTAAAGAGACCCAGTACTTC
>TRBV7-9|TRBD1|TRBJ2-1|14|.
CASSPGQGGNEQFF
TGTGCCAGCAGCCCTGGACAGGGGGGGAATGAGCAGTTCTTC
>TRBV6-6|.|TRBJ2-7|13|.
CASSYPGTYEQYF
TGTGCCAGCAGTTACCCGGGCACCTACGAGCAGTACTTC
>TRBV7-3|.|TRBJ2-2|16|.
CASSLRNPFTTGELFF
TGTGCCAGCAGCTTAAGGAACCCCTTTACCACCGGGGAGCTGTTTTTT
>TRBV7-9|.|TRBJ2-1|18|once
CASSIRQRNPSSYNEQFF
TGTGCCAGCAGCATCCGTCAGAGGAACCCCAGCTCCTACAATGAGCAGTTCTTC
>TRBV10-3|TRBD2|TRBJ2-5|15|.
CAISEPSGVGETQYF
TGTGCCATCAGTGAGCCCAGCGGGGTAGGTGAGACCCAGTACTTC
>TRBV5-1|TRBD2|TRBJ2-5|16|.
CASRPMGGTPEETQYF
TGCGCCAGCAGACCTATGGGGGGGACCCCCGAAGAGACCCAGTACTTC
>TRBV2|.|TRBJ2-7|12|once
CAARDNLREQYF
TGTGCCGCCAGGGACAACTTGAGGGAGCAGTACTTC
>TRBV6-1|TRBD2|TRBJ2-1|18|.
CASSVKGSVGRSVGEQFF
TGTGCCAGCAGTGTCAAAGGTTCTGTCGGGAGGAGTGTTGGTGAGCAGTTCTTC
>TRBV19|TRBD2|TRBJ2-6|16|.
CASSRGGAPGANVLTF
TGTGCCAGTAGTAGGGGAGGGGCCCCTGGGGCCAACGTCCTGACTTTC
>TRBV27|TRBD2|TRBJ2-3|17|.
CASSLLGLAGGTDTQYF
TGTGCCAGCAGTTTACTCGGACTAGCGGGAGGAACAGATACGCAGTATTTT
>TRBV5-1|.|TRBJ2-1|14|few
CASSFGNSYNEQFF
TGCGCCAGCAGCTTTGGGAACTCCTACAATGAGCAGTTCTTC
>TRBV2|TRBD2|TRBJ2-2|15|.
CASSDRGGSTGELFF
TGTGCCAGCAGTGATCGCGGGGGGTCCACCGGGGAGCTGTTTTTT
>TRBV19|.|TRBJ1-1|14|.
CASSERYRNTEAFF
TGTGCCAGTAGTGAACGTTACCGGAACACTGAAGCTTTCTTT
>TRBV5-1|TRBD1|TRBJ2-3|15|once
CASSLSLQGVNTQYF
TGCGCCAGCAGCTTGAGCTTACAGGGGGTAAATACGCAGTATTTT
>TRBV7-3|.|TRBJ2-3|17|few
CASSLQPGLGPEDTQYF
TGTGCCAGCAGCCTGCAACCTGGACTTGGCCCTGAAGATACGCAGTATTTT
>TRBV7-2|TRBD2|TRBJ2-7|15|.
CASSEGLAGGYEQYF
TGTGCCAGCAGCGAGGGTTTAGCGGGCGGGTACGAGCAGTACTTC
>TRBV19|.|TRBJ1-4|14|once
CATQQSHLGEKLFF
TGTGCCACCCAACAAAGCCACCTTGGGGAAAAACTGTTTTTT
>TRBV7-2|TRBD2|TRBJ2-5|16|.
CASSQTGTSGQETQYF
TGTGCCAGCAGCCAAACCGGGACTAGCGGACAAGAGACCCAGTACTTC
>TRBV7-9|.|TRBJ1-3|14|.
CASSFSQTINTIYF
TGTGCCAGCAGCTTTTCACAGACTATTAACACCATATATTTT
>TRBV6-6|.|TRBJ1-3|14|few
CASREGSSGNTIYF
TGTGCCAGCAGAGAAGGGAGTTCTGGAAACACCATATATTTT
>TRBV7-8|.|TRBJ1-1|13|.
CASSSLQGTEAFF
TGTGCCAGCAGCTCCCTCCAGGGGACTGAAGCTTTCTTT
>TRBV29-1|.|TRBJ1-2|12|few
CSVEGLNYGYTF
TGCAGCGTTGAAGGGCTAAACTATGGCTACACCTTC
>TRBV4-2|.|TRBJ2-5|15|.
CANSQTGTRLKTQYF
TGTGCCAACAGCCAGACCGGGACGAGGTTGAAGACCCAGTACTTC
>TRBV25-1|.|TRBJ2-7|16|.
CASSEFRGYNSYEQYF
TGTGCCAGCAGTGAGTTTAGGGGTTATAACTCCTACGAGCAGTACTTC
>TRBV7-2|.|TRBJ1-1|14|.
CASSPEVLNTEAFF
TGTGCCAGCAGCCCGGAAGTCCTGAACACTGAAGCTTTCTTT
>TRBV5-6|.|TRBJ1-5|14|.
CASSFEGSNQPQHF
TGTGCCAGCAGCTTTGAGGGCAGCAATCAGCCCCAGCATTTT
>TRBV27|.|TRBJ1-5|15|.
CASRPGILSNQPQHF
TGTGCCAGCAGACCGGGAATACTTAGCAATCAGCCCCAGCATTTT
>TRBV19|.|TRBJ2-7|15|.
CASSISWGPSYEQYF
TGTGCCAGTAGTATTAGTTGGGGGCCCTCCTACGAGCAGTACTTC
>TRBV28|.|TRBJ1-2|17|.
CASSPPTTGLSVGGYTF
TGTGCCAGCAGTCCTCCGACCACGGGACTGTCGGTTGGTGGCTACACCTTC
>TRBV11-1|TRBD2|TRBJ2-5|13|few
CASSAGGKETQYF
TGTGCCAGCAGCGCGGGGGGGAAAGAGACCCAGTACTTC
>TRBV25-1|TRBD2|TRBJ2-7|13|.
CASTLAGGYEQYF
TGTGCCAGCACGCTAGCGGGAGGTTACGAGCAGTACTTC
>TRBV9|TRBD1|TRBJ2-3|15|once
CASSVDRSSTDTQYF
TGTGCCAGCAGCGTGGACAGGTCTAGCACAGATACGCAGTATTTT
>TRBV7-2|TRBD2|TRBJ2-5|16|.
CASSPRSSGIQETQYF
TGTGCCAGCAGCCCTCGTAGTAGCGGGATCCAAGAGACCCAGTACTTC
>TRBV7-9|.|TRBJ2-3|13|.
CASRGVETDTQYF
TGTGCCAGCAGGGGCGTAGAGACAGATACGCAGTATTTT
>TRBV10-3|.|TRBJ1-1|13|few
CAISDGQNTEAFF
TGTGCCATCAGTGACGGACAGAACACTGAAGCTTTCTTT
>TRBV6-1|TRBD2|TRBJ2-7|15|.
CASRLTQGGVYEQYF
TGTGCCAGCAGGCTAACGCAGGGAGGGGTCTACGAGCAGTACTTC
>TRBV7-2|.|TRBJ1-5|14|few
CASSLSGVEQPQHF
TGTGCCAGCAGCTTATCGGGGGTCGAACAGCCCCAGCATTTT
>TRBV18|.|TRBJ1-4|11|.
CASSDSRKLFF
TGTGCCAGCTCAGACAGTCGAAAACTGTTTTTT
>TRBV29-1|.|TRBJ2-7|13|.
CSVGGGTRYEQYF
TGCAGCGTCGGGGGCGGTACAAGGTACGAGCAGTACTTC
>TRBV18|.|TRBJ2-7|15|.
CASSPSVGPLYEQYF
TGTGCCAGCTCACCGTCCGTGGGTCCGCTCTACGAGCAGTACTTC
>TRBV7-2|.|TRBJ1-5|12|.
CASSVGVSPQHF
TGTGCCAGCAGCGTCGGTGTCTCGCCCCAGCATTTT
>TRBV6-6|.|TRBJ1-1|14|.
CASSYSKGNTEAFF
TGTGCCAGCAGTTACTCGAAGGGGAACACTGAAGCTTTCTTT
>TRBV7-9|.|TRBJ1-2|13|.
CASTKTGFYGYTF
TGTGCCAGCACCAAAACGGGGTTCTATGGCTACACCTTC